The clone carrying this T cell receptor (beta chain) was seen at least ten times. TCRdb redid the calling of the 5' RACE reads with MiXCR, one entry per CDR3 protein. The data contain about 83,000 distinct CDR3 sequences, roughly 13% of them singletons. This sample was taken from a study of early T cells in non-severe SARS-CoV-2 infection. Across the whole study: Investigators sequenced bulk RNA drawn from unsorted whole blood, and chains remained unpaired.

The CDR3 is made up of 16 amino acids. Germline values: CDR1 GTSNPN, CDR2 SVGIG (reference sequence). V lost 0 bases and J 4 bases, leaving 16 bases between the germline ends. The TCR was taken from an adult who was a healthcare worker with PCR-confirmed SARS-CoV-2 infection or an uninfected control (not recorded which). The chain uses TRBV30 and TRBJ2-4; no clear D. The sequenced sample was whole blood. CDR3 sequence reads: CAWSVMRRNKKNIQYF. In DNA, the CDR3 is TGTGCCTGGAGTGTTATGAGGAGAAATAAGAAAAACATTCAGTACTTC.